Presented here are 10 T cell receptor beta chains from one specimen sequenced in a study of CXCR3-negative and CXCR3-positive naive CD8 T cells. All TRB cDNA libraries came from 5' RACE performed with UMI labels. TCRdb re-called the 5' RACE reads and shows each CDR3 protein once, DNA omitted. Its listing shows tens of thousands of distinct CDR3 sequences. Sequencing was carried out using memory CD8+ T cells from blood. All receptors come from a human donor in good health. Some clones in this sample may be carry-over from other donors' samples.

The J gene is TRBJ2-1, the V gene TRBV20-1; the D gene TCRdb calls, TRBD1, cannot be checked with no DNA. The germline V gene has CDR1 DFQATT and CDR2 SNEGSKA (reference sequence). The CDR3 sequence is 13 residues long. The CDR3 reads CSAADRVYNEQFF.

The CDR3 here is CASRPQGSYEQYF. The chain links TRBV6-2 or TRBV6-3 to TRBJ2-7. Germline V gives CDR1 MNHEY, CDR2 SVGEGT. This CDR3 region has 13 residues.

The chain carries TRBV4-2 and TRBJ1-4; TCRdb's D call, TRBD1, is unchecked because there is no DNA. This CDR3 is 16 amino acids long. In germline, CDR1 is LGHNA, CDR2 YNFKEQ. Here the CDR3 reads CASSQEEGQGAEKLFF.

The chain joins TRBV5-1 to TRBJ2-2; TCRdb picks TRBD1, but there is no DNA to check that call. Per the germline V gene, CDR1 is SGHRS and CDR2 is YFSETQ. The length of the CDR3 is 17 residues. CDR3 in amino acids: CASSFNPGTGVNGELFF.

The rearrangement links TRBV29-1 to TRBJ2-1; TCRdb indicates TRBD2, and absent DNA this call remains unverified. Per germline, CDR1 SQVTM and CDR2 ANQGSEA. The CDR3 spans 13 residues. CDR3 residues: CSVTSGVVDEQFF.

The J gene is TRBJ2-2, the V gene TRBV28; there is no DNA to check the TCRdb D call of TRBD2. The CDR3 contains 13 residues. The germline gives CDR1 MDHEN, CDR2 SYDVKM. The CDR3 spells CASSFEGLGELFF.

This clonotype ranks as medium-sized in terms of frequency. CDR3 sequence: CATSRDSGTGANVLTF. The chain recombines TRBV15 with TRBJ2-6; TCRdb picks TRBD1, but there is no DNA to check that call. Germline lookup yields CDR1 LNHNV and CDR2 YYDKDF (reference sequence). The CDR3 is 16 residues long.

V usage is TRBV28 and J usage is TRBJ1-1. Per the germline V gene, CDR1 is MDHEN and CDR2 is SYDVKM. The CDR3 length is 11 residues. CDR3 loop: CASYLNTEAFF.

The gene calls are TRBV6-6 and TRBJ2-7; there is no DNA to check the TCRdb D call of TRBD1. CDR3 length: 14 amino acids. Germline lookup yields CDR1 MNHNY and CDR2 SVGAGI (reference sequence). CDR3 sequence reads: CASSYSVGGYEQYF.

The chain joins TRBV10-3 to TRBJ2-3; TCRdb picks TRBD1, but there is no DNA to check that call. Germline V gene lookup returns CDR1 ENHRY and CDR2 SYGVKD. The CDR3 consists of 12 residues. The CDR3 reads CAITDPGDTQYF.